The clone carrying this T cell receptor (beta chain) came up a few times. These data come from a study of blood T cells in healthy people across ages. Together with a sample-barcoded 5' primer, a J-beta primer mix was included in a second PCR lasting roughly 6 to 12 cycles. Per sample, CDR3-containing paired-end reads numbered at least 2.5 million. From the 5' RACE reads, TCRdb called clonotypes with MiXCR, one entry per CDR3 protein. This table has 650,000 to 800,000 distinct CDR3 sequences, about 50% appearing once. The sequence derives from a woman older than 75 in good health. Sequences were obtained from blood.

Here the CDR3 DNA reads TGCGCCAGCAGCTTGGATCCGGGGAGCGCTGAAGCTTTCTTT. Its translation is CASSLDPGSAEAFF. The V gene is TRBV5-1, the J gene TRBJ1-1; D remains unclear. Trimming took off 0 bases at V and 6 bases at J, with 12 bases between the two ends. Germline CDR1 is SGHRS and CDR2 is YFSETQ. The CDR3 runs 14 residues.